This TCR beta chain was observed in a study of regulatory T cells in long-lasting Graves disease. Turning to the study itself: With positive TSH receptor antibodies and over 5 years of antithyroid drugs, Graves' disease was considered persistent.

V was pared by 1 base and J by 4 bases, with 10 bases between. Germline loops: CDR1 SGHTA, CDR2 FQGNSA. This CDR3 comprises 14 residues. In building TCR beta libraries, iRepertoire HTBI primers were used together with Arm-PCR of CDR3 regions. In the original processing: Identification across samples found 60 to 75 TRBV and 12 to 15 TRBJ segments. TCRdb reprocessed the multiplex PCR reads via MiXCR and lists one record per CDR3 protein. In this record, the V and J calls reflect TCRdb's handling and not the investigators' own analysis. The sample has approximately 380,000 distinct CDR3 sequences, around 21% seen once. Time point of the sample: persistent/refractory GD, antithyroid drugs over 5 years with positive TRAb. Scientists built the TCR library using RNA that was extracted from PBMCs. Patients hailed from an endocrinology department in Xi'an, China. General study results and limits: Those with persistent Graves' had less TCR diversity than newly diagnosed patients.

The sample holds many counts of this clonotype. The antigen remains undetermined. Sequencing was performed on peripheral blood mononuclear cells (PBMCs), taken when the disease was refractory, from a patient treated with antithyroid drugs. The receptor was derived from a female donor with Graves disease. V is TRBV7-2 and J is TRBJ1-2; D is perhaps TRBD1 (6 bases). CDR3 residues: CASSLGGASYGYTF. Written as DNA, the CDR3 is TGTGCCAGCAGCTTAGGGGGGGCGTCCTATGGCTACACCTTC.